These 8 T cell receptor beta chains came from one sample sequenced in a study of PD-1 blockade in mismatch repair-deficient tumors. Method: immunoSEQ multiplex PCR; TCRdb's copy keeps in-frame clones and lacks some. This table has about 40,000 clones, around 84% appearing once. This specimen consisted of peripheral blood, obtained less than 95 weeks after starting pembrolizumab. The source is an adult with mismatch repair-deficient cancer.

The CDR3 sequence is CASSSTGQETQYF. The CDR3, as DNA: TGTGCCAGCAGCTCAACAGGGCAAGAGACCCAGTACTTC. The chain has TRBV7-2 and TRBJ2-5, with D maybe TRBD1 (6 bases). Germline V gene data show CDR1 as SGHTA and CDR2 as FQGNSA. CDR3 size: 13 residues. Trimming left V 4 bases short and J 2 bases short, with 8 bases between.

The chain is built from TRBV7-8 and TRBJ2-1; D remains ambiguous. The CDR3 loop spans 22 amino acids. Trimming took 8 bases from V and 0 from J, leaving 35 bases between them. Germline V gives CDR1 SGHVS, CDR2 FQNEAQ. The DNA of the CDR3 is TGTGCCAGCGGAACCCATTATCGCATAGATACGAATCCCCGGAGCTCCTACAATGAGCAGTTCTTC. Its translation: CASGTHYRIDTNPRSSYNEQFF.

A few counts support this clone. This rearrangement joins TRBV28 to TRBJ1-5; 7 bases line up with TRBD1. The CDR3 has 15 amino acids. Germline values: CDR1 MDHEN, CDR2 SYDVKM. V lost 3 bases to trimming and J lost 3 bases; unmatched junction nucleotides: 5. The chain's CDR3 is CASSFGDRFNQPQHF. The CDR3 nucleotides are TGTGCCAGCAGTTTTGGGGACAGATTCAATCAGCCCCAGCATTTT. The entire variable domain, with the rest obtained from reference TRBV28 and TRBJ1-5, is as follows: DVKVTQSSRYLVKRTGEKVFLECVQDMDHENMFWYRQDPGLGLRLIYFSYDVKMKEKGDIPEGYSVSREKKERFSLILESASTNQTSMYLCASSFGDRFNQPQHFGDGTRLSIL.

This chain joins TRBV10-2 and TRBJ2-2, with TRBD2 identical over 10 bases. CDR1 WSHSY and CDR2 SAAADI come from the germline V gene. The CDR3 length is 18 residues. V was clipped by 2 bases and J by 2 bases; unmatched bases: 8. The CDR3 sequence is CASSEPSRTSGNTGELFF. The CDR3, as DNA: TGCGCCAGCAGTGAGCCCAGTAGGACTAGCGGAAACACCGGGGAGCTGTTTTTT.

CDR3: CASRQGEGQPQHF. CDR3 bases: TGTGCCAGCAGACAGGGTGAGGGGCAGCCCCAGCATTTT. V is TRBV6-5 and J is TRBJ1-5; the D gene is possibly TRBD1 (6 bases). CDR3 length: 13 amino acids. V lost 6 bases and J 7 bases, leaving 13 bases between the germline ends. Germline V CDR1 and CDR2: MNHEY, SVGAGI.

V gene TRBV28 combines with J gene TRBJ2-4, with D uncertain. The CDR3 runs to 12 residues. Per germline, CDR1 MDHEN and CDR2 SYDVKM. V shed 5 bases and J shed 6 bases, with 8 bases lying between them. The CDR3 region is CASSPRPNIQYF. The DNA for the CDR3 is TGTGCCAGCAGTCCGCGGCCAAACATTCAGTACTTC.

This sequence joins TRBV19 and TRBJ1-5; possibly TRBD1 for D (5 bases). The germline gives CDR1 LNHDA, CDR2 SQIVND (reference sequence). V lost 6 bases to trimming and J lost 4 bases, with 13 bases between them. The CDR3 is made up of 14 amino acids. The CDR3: CASRRDPENQPQHF. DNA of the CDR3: TGTGCCAGTAGGCGGGACCCAGAAAATCAGCCCCAGCATTTT.

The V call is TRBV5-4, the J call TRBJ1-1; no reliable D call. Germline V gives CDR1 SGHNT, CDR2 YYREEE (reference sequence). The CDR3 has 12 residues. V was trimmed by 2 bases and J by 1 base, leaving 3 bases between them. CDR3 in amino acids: CASSFQNTEAFF. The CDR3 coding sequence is TGTGCCAGCAGCTTCCAGAACACTGAAGCTTTCTTT.